These 23 T cell receptor beta chains originate from one sample sequenced in a study of low-dose radiotherapy and immunotherapy resistance in tumors (dated by TCRdb to 2022 to 2024). TCRdb names Illumina MiniSeq as the instrument used. Superscript III and a set of TRAV- and TRBV-specific primers were used to synthesize first-strand cDNA, so that both TCRalpha and TCRbeta chains were covered. TCRs were amplified with Phusion for 15 to 20 PCR cycles using a constant-region primer together with the adapter attached to the V primers. TCRdb passed the public sequencing reads through fastp at Q25 and MiXCR, retaining productive beta sequences. When rows share a CDR3 protein, they turn into one entry using the most common DNA and genes. For this sample there are 80,000 to 95,000 distinct CDR3 sequences; 9.4% appear just once. 0.8% to 1.3% of the sample is in the top ten clones. This sample's time point label indicates: before trial treatment.

The sequences come from PBMCs, collected before treatment. The receptors here all came from a male donor with prostate cancer.

This sequence joins TRBV6-5 and TRBJ2-1; D is undetermined. Trimming cost V 6 bases and J 13 bases, with 19 bases left between them. CDR1 is MNHEY and CDR2 is SVGAGI in the germline V gene. The CDR3 totals 13 residues. CDR3 in DNA: TGTGCCAGCAGACAAGCCCCCGGGCTCGAACAGTTCTTC. Translating it yields CASRQAPGLEQFF.

To note about this clonotype: This may be a read error: a much more frequent sequence differs by one nucleotide. J is TRBJ2-1 and V is TRBV30, with D possibly matching TRBD2 (5 bases). Per germline, CDR1 GTSNPN and CDR2 SVGIG (reference sequence). Between the trimmed V and J ends, which lost 1 base and 0 bases, there was a span of 10 bases. The CDR3 runs to 15 residues. This CDR3 reads CAWSAGSSSYNEQFF. The CDR3 bases are TGTGCCTGGAGTGCTGGGAGTAGCTCCTACAATGAGCAGTTCTTC.

This clonotype showed up just a few times. The V call is TRBV28, the J call TRBJ2-7, with 7 bases aligning to TRBD1. Germline V lookup: CDR1 MDHEN, CDR2 SYDVKM. This CDR3 contains 14 residues. V was pared by 5 bases and J by 5 bases, with 9 bases of the junction left unmatched. The DNA for the CDR3 is TGTGCCAGCAGTCCCCAGACAGGGTGGAACGAGCAGTACTTC. Translation gives CASSPQTGWNEQYF.

This clonotype was found once. This sequence may be a read error, since a much larger clone differs from it by one base. The chain is built from TRBV6-1 and TRBJ1-5; D gene unclear. V was clipped by 5 bases and J by 0 bases, with 11 bases between them. The CDR3 extends over 15 amino acids. Germline V gene sequence: CDR1 MNHNS, CDR2 SASEGT. The CDR3 protein is CASSHFGNSNQPQHF. The CDR3, as DNA: TGTGCCAGCAGTCACTTCGGGAATAGCAATCAGCCCCAGCATTTT.

At least ten counts were recorded for this clonotype. The chain couples TRBV9 to TRBJ2-1; D is ambiguous. Germline CDR1 SGDLS, CDR2 YYNGEE. V lost 0 bases and J 7 bases, leaving 5 bases between the germline ends. The CDR3 length is 12 residues. The CDR3, as DNA: TGTGCCAGCAGCGTAGCGGAGAATGAGCAGTTCTTC. Protein: CASSVAENEQFF.

This clonotype was counted at least ten times. CDR3 nucleotide sequence: TGTGCCAGCAGCGCTGATGGGACAGGGAAAGCTTTCTTT. Protein sequence: CASSADGTGKAFF. The V call is TRBV7-2, the J call TRBJ1-1; 9 bases align to TRBD1. This CDR3 has 13 residues. J lost 9 bases, V lost 5 bases, and 7 bases had no gene match. From germline, CDR1 is SGHTA and CDR2 FQGNSA. The full variable domain, in which reference TRBV7-2 and TRBJ1-1 provide the parts outside the CDR3, is GAGVSQSPSNKVTEKGKDVELRCDPISGHTALYWYRQSLGQGLEFLIYFQGNSAPDKSGLPSDRFSAERTGGSVSTLTIQRTQQEDSAVYLCASSADGTGKAFFGQGTRLTVV.

This clonotype was seen repeatedly, ten times or more. The rearrangement links TRBV4-1 to TRBJ2-5; D ambiguous. Germline values: CDR1 MGHRA, CDR2 YSYEKL. V was pared by 0 bases and J by 2 bases, with 10 bases between. The CDR3 is 15 amino acids. DNA for the CDR3: TGCGCCAGCAGCCAAGATTTAGGGTTTCAAGAGACCCAGTACTTC. Residues: CASSQDLGFQETQYF.

This clonotype has at least ten counts. The chain carries TRBV2 and TRBJ2-1; 9 bases match TRBD2. Germline lookup yields CDR1 SNHLY and CDR2 FYNNEI. The ends lost 4 bases at V and 0 bases at J; junction bases unmatched: 1. CDR3 length equals 15 residues. CDR3 nucleotide sequence: TGTGCCAGCAGTGCTAGCGGGATCTCCTACAATGAGCAGTTCTTC. It is translated as CASSASGISYNEQFF. Filled out from reference TRBV2 and TRBJ2-1, the complete variable domain reads EPEVTQTPSHQVTQMGQEVILRCVPISNHLYFYWYRQILGQKVEFLVSFYNNEISEKSEIFDDQFSVERPDGSNFTLKIRSTKLEDSAMYFCASSASGISYNEQFFGPGTRLTVL.

This clonotype was counted ten times or more. The chain recombines TRBV15 with TRBJ1-2; no clear D gene. The germline V gene has CDR1 LNHNV and CDR2 YYDKDF (reference sequence). V was pared by 6 bases and J by 0 bases, with 14 bases between. This CDR3 contains 15 residues. The CDR3 DNA follows: TGTGCCACCAGTGAAGATTACGCAGCTAACTATGGCTACACCTTC. Encoded protein: CATSEDYAANYGYTF.

Only a few counts were recorded for this clonotype. V gene TRBV5-1 combines with J gene TRBJ2-3; D gene uncertain. The germline CDR1 and CDR2 sequences are SGHRS and YFSETQ. The CDR3 has 14 residues. Trimming left V 0 bases short and J 4 bases short, with 9 bases between. The CDR3 DNA sequence: TGCGCCAGCAGCTTGGCCCTACCTTCAGATACGCAGTATTTT. Translating it yields CASSLALPSDTQYF.

This clonotype has at least ten counts. The chain has TRBV9 and TRBJ2-7; D may be TRBD2 (6 bases). The CDR3 spans 15 residues. CDR1 and CDR2 (germline): SGDLS, YYNGEE. Trimming left V 0 bases short and J 2 bases short, with 12 bases between. CDR3 protein: CASSVGEVAAYEQYF. As DNA, the CDR3 is TGTGCCAGCAGCGTAGGGGAGGTAGCAGCCTACGAGCAGTACTTC.

In the case of this clonotype: Only one base separates this from a far larger clonotype, so it likely reflects a read error. The chain carries TRBV3-1 and TRBJ2-7; D unclear. Germline CDR1 LGHDT, CDR2 YNNKEL (reference sequence). The CDR3 totals 13 residues. Between the trimmed V and J ends, which lost 1 base and 9 bases, there was a span of 13 bases. The CDR3 coding sequence is TGTGCCAGCAGCCAAGCAGCTCGGATTGGGCAGTACTTC. Translated: CASSQAARIGQYF.

This chain connects TRBV20-1 to TRBJ1-2; unclear D gene. V shed 6 bases and J shed 4 bases, with 15 bases lying between them. CDR1 is DFQATT, CDR2 SNEGSKA, per germline (reference sequence). The CDR3 covers 13 residues. Here the CDR3 DNA reads TGCAGTGCACCTCCGCGGGGTGCCTATGGCTACACCTTC. Translated: CSAPPRGAYGYTF.

This clonotype appeared many times. V usage is TRBV7-2 and J usage is TRBJ2-3; 7 bases align to TRBD2. The CDR3 consists of 15 residues. V dropped 3 bases and J dropped 2; count of bases not matched to a gene: 5. Germline V lookup: CDR1 SGHTA, CDR2 FQGNSA. CDR3 nucleotide sequence: TGTGCCAGCAGCTTGCCGGGAGGCCCCACAGATACGCAGTATTTT. This gives the protein CASSLPGGPTDTQYF.

At least ten counts were recorded for this clonotype. The rearrangement links TRBV7-2 to TRBJ1-1; D remains ambiguous. Germline CDR1 SGHTA, CDR2 FQGNSA. CDR3 length: 14 amino acids. V lost 8 bases to trimming and J lost 1 base, with 14 bases between them. The CDR3 is CASRLSTSNTEAFF. The CDR3 DNA reads TGTGCCAGCCGTCTCAGTACATCGAACACTGAAGCTTTCTTT.

This clonotype was seen many times. This chain uses TRBV7-2 with TRBJ2-2; 13 bases map to TRBD2. Germline V CDR1 and CDR2: SGHTA, FQGNSA. Trimming at V came to 11 bases and at J to 5 bases, leaving 8 bases not matched to a gene. The CDR3 is 15 residues long. CDR3 in DNA: TGTGCCGGACTAGCGGGAGTTCGAGGGACCGGGGAGCTGTTTTTT. Its translation: CAGLAGVRGTGELFF.

This clonotype was found many times. The chain is built from TRBV11-1 and TRBJ1-1, with D possibly being TRBD1 (6 bases). Trimming cost V 6 bases and J 5 bases, with 13 bases left between them. The germline V gene encodes CDR1 SGHAT and CDR2 FQDESV (reference sequence). The CDR3 runs 13 residues. The CDR3 here is CASSRTGRTEAFF. In nucleotides, the CDR3 is TGTGCCAGCAGTCGAACAGGGAGGACTGAAGCTTTCTTT.

This clonotype was found many times. This chain links TRBV12-3 or TRBV12-4 with TRBJ2-2; the D gene could be TRBD1 or TRBD2 (5 bases each). V lost 2 bases, J lost 2 bases, and 27 bases lay in between. The CDR3 has 21 amino acids. CDR3 region: CASSLYQVGPRFGANTGELFF. The CDR3 bases are TGTGCCAGCAGTTTATATCAGGTGGGACCCCGGTTCGGGGCAAACACCGGGGAGCTGTTTTTT.

This clonotype occurred a few times. V and J are TRBV9 and TRBJ2-2; D perhaps matches TRBD1 (6 bases). The CDR3 is 16 residues long. Per germline, CDR1 SGDLS and CDR2 YYNGEE. With 4 bases removed from V and 2 bases from J, the gap between germline ends came to 15 bases. This chain's CDR3 is CASSSRPGQNTGELFF. The CDR3 DNA reads TGTGCCAGCAGCTCGAGACCGGGACAAAACACCGGGGAGCTGTTTTTT.

There are many counts of this clonotype. V usage is TRBV7-2 and J usage is TRBJ2-3; D may be TRBD2 (5 bases). This CDR3 has 14 residues. Trimming stripped 1 base from V and 3 bases from J, with 8 bases between. Germline CDR1 reads SGHTA; CDR2 reads FQGNSA. CDR3 region: CASSLVGVTDTQYF. CDR3 in DNA: TGTGCCAGCAGCTTAGTCGGGGTGACAGATACGCAGTATTTT.

This clonotype was detected ten times or more. The gene calls are TRBV28 and TRBJ2-3; 16 bases line up with TRBD2. The CDR3 is 21 residues long. CDR1 is MDHEN, CDR2 SYDVKM, per germline. V gave up 4 bases and J gave up 4 bases; unmatched junction bases: 17. DNA for the CDR3: TGTGCCAGCAGTTCCCTCCTGATCGGGACTAGCGGGGGGGTGGGTCCAGATACGCAGTATTTT. It encodes CASSSLLIGTSGGVGPDTQYF.

In this sample, this clonotype turned up many times. This chain connects TRBV28 to TRBJ2-6; tentatively, D is TRBD2 (5 bases). Germline loops: CDR1 MDHEN, CDR2 SYDVKM. Trimming cost V 3 bases and J 1 base, with 7 bases left between them. The CDR3 length is 15 residues. This CDR3 reads CASSFGISGANVLTF. CDR3 nucleotides: TGTGCCAGCAGTTTCGGGATTTCTGGGGCCAACGTCCTGACTTTC.

This clonotype appeared many times. The J gene is TRBJ2-1, the V gene TRBV6-2 or TRBV6-3, with 7 bases aligning to TRBD2. Germline V gives CDR1 MNHEY, CDR2 SVGEGT. V lost 2 bases, J lost 8 bases, and 12 bases stayed unmatched. The CDR3 sequence is 16 residues long. In nucleotides, the CDR3 is TGTGCCAGCAGTTACGTTAGCGGGTCCCGCCCGGATGAGCAGTTCTTC. It specifies CASSYVSGSRPDEQFF.